One sample yielded the 5 T cell receptor beta chains listed below, sequenced in a study of blood T cell repertoires in COVID-19. The repertoire was sequenced with immunoSEQ multiplex PCR; TCRdb's copy has only in-frame clones and lacks some. The data show a few hundred thousand clones, 87% seen once. The source material was peripheral blood. Every receptor here comes from a man aged 18 to 30 with active or convalescent COVID-19.

V and J are TRBV12-3 or TRBV12-4 and TRBJ1-2; D not certain. The CDR3 is made up of 13 amino acids. V lost 2 bases to trimming and J lost 7 bases, with 11 bases between them. The CDR3 DNA reads as TGTGCCAGCAGTTTATTGGGCAGCTTTGGCTACACCTTC. This sequence encodes CASSLLGSFGYTF.

The chain couples TRBV21-1 to TRBJ2-6; the table assigns TRBD2, which was not confirmed against the DNA. TRBV21-1 is described as a pseudogene. This CDR3 comprises 10 residues. CDR3 bases: TGTGCCAGCAATGAGCAAGTCCTGACTTTC. Translation gives CASNEQVLTF.

This chain joins TRBV5-1 and TRBJ1-1; no definite D call. This CDR3 is 15 amino acids long. The germline gives CDR1 SGHRS, CDR2 YFSETQ. Trimming took off 6 bases at V and 3 bases at J, with 18 bases between the two ends. This CDR3 is CASTLTDPRDTEAFF. The CDR3 DNA sequence: TGCGCCAGCACTTTGACCGACCCCCGGGACACTGAAGCTTTCTTT.

The rearrangement joins TRBV2 to TRBJ1-2, with D perhaps matching TRBD1 (5 bases). The CDR3 is 12 residues long. CDR1 SNHLY and CDR2 FYNNEI come from the germline V gene. V lost 6 bases and J 6 bases, leaving 11 bases between the germline ends. This CDR3 is CASSQTEDGYTF. Here the CDR3 DNA reads TGTGCCAGCAGCCAGACAGAGGATGGCTACACCTTC. Together with reference TRBV2 and TRBJ1-2, the CDR3 gives the full variable domain: EPEVTQTPSHQVTQMGQEVILRCVPISNHLYFYWYRQILGQKVEFLVSFYNNEISEKSEIFDDQFSVERPDGSNFTLKIRSTKLEDSAMYFCASSQTEDGYTFGSGTRLTVV.

This chain connects TRBV28 to TRBJ2-3, with 7 bases fitting TRBD1. Germline values: CDR1 MDHEN, CDR2 SYDVKM. J gave up 5 bases and V 3 bases, and 5 bases lay outside the gene matches. The CDR3 runs to 14 residues. The CDR3 DNA follows: TGTGCCAGCAGTTTCGGACAGGCCATAGATACGCAGTATTTT. Translation: CASSFGQAIDTQYF.